This T cell receptor beta chain was identified in a study of identical twins. Healthy Caucasians supplied all donations. Findings and limits, study-wide: Possibly, invariant MAIT and iNKT cells partly confounded zero-insertion analyses. Twins showed weaker excess sharing in their beta out-of-frame sequences.

Each cDNA held unique molecular identifiers, and template switching gave it a universal primer site. TCRdb recomputed calls from the 5' RACE reads with MiXCR, one row per CDR3 protein. This table holds around 1.7 million distinct CDR3 sequences, roughly a third found once. With respect to this clonotype: Its antigen is as yet unknown.

The CDR3 spans 15 residues. V lost 6 bases and J lost 1; bases outside the gene matches: 6. The TCR was taken from a newborn girl in good health. Sequencing was performed on cord blood. The V and J genes are TRBV12-3 or TRBV12-4 and TRBJ2-7; the match to TRBD1 covers 10 bases. CDR3 sequence reads: CASRGTGAFSYEQYF. CDR3 DNA: TGTGCCAGCAGGGGGACAGGGGCGTTTTCCTACGAGCAGTACTTC.